The 26 T cell receptor beta chains below were found in one sample sequenced in a study of blood T cell repertoires in COVID-19. Using immunoSEQ multiplex PCR, the repertoire was profiled, and TCRdb retains in-frame clones only, with some absent. The sample contains 330,000 or so clones, approximately 89% of which appear only once. Sequencing was performed on PBMCs or T cells enriched from blood (not recorded which). These receptors all stem from a man aged 40-50 years in a cohort exposed to, infected with or recovered from COVID-19 (not recorded which).

The genes are TRBV6-1 and TRBJ2-1; 10 nucleotides line up with TRBD2. The J segment lost 9 bases and the V segment lost 2 bases, leaving 4 bases of the junction unmatched. Germline V gene data show CDR1 as MNHNS and CDR2 as SASEGT. The CDR3 spans 14 residues. Written as DNA, the CDR3 is TGTGCCAGCAGTGAACCCCTAGCGGGAGCTGAGCAGTTCTTC. This encodes CASSEPLAGAEQFF.

The J gene is TRBJ2-2, the V gene TRBV5-1; TRBD1 might be the D (6 bases). In germline, CDR1 is SGHRS, CDR2 YFSETQ. Trimming left V 4 bases short and J 2 bases short, with 15 bases between. The CDR3 spans 16 residues. The CDR3 sequence: CASSPRAGDNTGELFF. Written as DNA, the CDR3 is TGCGCCAGCAGCCCCCGGGCAGGGGACAACACCGGGGAGCTGTTTTTT.

This clone came up once. This chain uses TRBV25-1 with TRBJ2-5; 7 bases align to TRBD1. The V gene end was trimmed by 6 bases and the J gene end by 4 bases; junction bases not matched to a gene: 8. Germline V gives CDR1 MGHDK, CDR2 SYGVNS. The CDR3 covers 14 residues. The CDR3 sequence is CASRDTGVGETQYF. In DNA, the CDR3 is TGTGCCAGCAGAGATACAGGGGTAGGAGAGACCCAGTACTTC.

This clone was recorded only once. The J gene is TRBJ2-1, the V gene TRBV5-4, with 13 bases that match TRBD2. Germline values: CDR1 SGHNT, CDR2 YYREEE (reference sequence). The trim removed 4 bases at V and 8 bases at J, leaving 6 bases unmatched. This CDR3 comprises 15 residues. The CDR3 reads CASSPWTSGSDEQFF. The DNA of the CDR3 is TGTGCCAGCAGCCCGTGGACTAGCGGGAGTGATGAGCAGTTCTTC. Using reference TRBV5-4 and TRBJ2-1 for the parts outside the CDR3, the full variable domain is ETGVTQSPTHLIKTRGQQVTLRCSSQSGHNTVSWYQQALGQGPQFIFQYYREEENGRGNFPPRFSGLQFPNYSSELNVNALELDDSALYLCASSPWTSGSDEQFFGPGTRLTVL.

This clone came up once. The same CDR3 arises from other DNA sequences in this sample as well. The genes are TRBV7-9 and TRBJ2-2, with TRBD1 matching 9 bases. The CDR3 sequence is 15 residues long. CDR1 is SEHNR and CDR2 is FQNEAQ in the germline V gene (reference sequence). J lost 5 bases, V lost 4 bases, and 5 bases had no gene match. In nucleotides, the CDR3 is TGTGCCAGCAGCTCGACAGGGGGAAGAACCGGGGAGCTGTTTTTT. This sequence encodes CASSSTGGRTGELFF.

The V call is TRBV30, the J call TRBJ2-2; tentative D call: TRBD2 (5 bases). The V gene's germline CDR1 is GTSNPN and CDR2 SVGIG (reference sequence). The CDR3 is 15 residues long. V dropped 3 bases and J dropped 6 bases, with 17 bases sitting between them. The DNA of the CDR3 is TGTGCCTGGAGAAAGACGGGGTTTGTCCCCGGGGAGCTGTTTTTT. It translates to CAWRKTGFVPGELFF.

The chain is built from TRBV6-4 and TRBJ2-6; D may be TRBD1 (5 bases). CDR1 and CDR2 from the germline V gene are MRHNA and SNTAGT. The CDR3 loop spans 12 amino acids. The V end was cut by 4 bases, the J end by 7 bases, with 5 bases between. The CDR3 protein is CASSGGANVLTF. In DNA form, the CDR3 reads TGTGCCAGCAGTGGGGGCGCCAACGTCCTGACTTTC.

The V and J genes are TRBV29-1 and TRBJ2-3; 8 nucleotides agree with TRBD2. This CDR3 is built from 14 residues. V was pared by 5 bases and J by 4 bases, with 8 bases of the junction left unmatched. In germline, CDR1 is SQVTM, CDR2 ANQGSEA. CDR3 nucleotide sequence: TGCAGCGTTACGAGCGGGAGAAGCGCAGATACGCAGTATTTT. Its protein product is CSVTSGRSADTQYF.

This clone was observed a single time. CDR3 in DNA: TGTGCCAGCGGGATTGGCGGGAGATCGGACGAGCAGTACTTC. This encodes CASGIGGRSDEQYF. The chain uses TRBV2 and TRBJ2-7; 7 bases fit TRBD2. CDR3 size: 14 residues. From germline, CDR1 is SNHLY and CDR2 FYNNEI. V gave up 8 bases and J gave up 5 bases; unmatched junction bases: 12.

The V gene is TRBV4-2, the J gene TRBJ2-7; D might be TRBD2 (5 bases). V was trimmed by 4 bases and J by 3 bases, leaving 22 bases between them. Germline V gene data show CDR1 as LGHNA and CDR2 as YNFKEQ. The CDR3 runs 17 residues. CDR3 residues: CASSPYITPTGYYEQYF. The CDR3 DNA reads TGTGCCAGCAGCCCTTATATAACACCTACGGGGTACTACGAGCAGTACTTC.

This chain uses TRBV7-2 with TRBJ2-7; maybe TRBD1 (6 bases). Trimming cost V 7 bases and J 4 bases, with 17 bases left between them. Germline V gives CDR1 SGHTA, CDR2 FQGNSA. The CDR3 has 14 amino acids. Here the CDR3 DNA reads TGTGCCAGCACCCAACAGGGAAACTTTTACGAGCAGTACTTC. Its translation is CASTQQGNFYEQYF. The full variable domain, its missing parts supplied by reference TRBV7-2 and TRBJ2-7, is GAGVSQSPSNKVTEKGKDVELRCDPISGHTALYWYRQSLGQGLEFLIYFQGNSAPDKSGLPSDRFSAERTGGSVSTLTIQRTQQEDSAVYLCASTQQGNFYEQYFGPGTRLTVT.

This clone was recorded a few times. The rearrangement joins TRBV5-1 to TRBJ2-7, with TRBD2 identical over 11 bases. The CDR3 sequence is 16 residues long. Trimming cost V 0 bases and J 4 bases; bases outside gene matches: 6. The germline V gene has CDR1 SGHRS and CDR2 YFSETQ. The CDR3 spells CASSLGLAGGTYEQYF. The CDR3 DNA reads TGCGCCAGCAGCTTGGGGCTAGCGGGAGGTACATACGAGCAGTACTTC. The variable domain in full, with the rest retrieved from reference TRBV5-1 and TRBJ2-7, is KAGVTQTPRYLIKTRGQQVTLSCSPISGHRSVSWYQQTPGQGLQFLFEYFSETQRNKGNFPGRFSGRQFSNSRSEMNVSTLELGDSALYLCASSLGLAGGTYEQYFGPGTRLTVT.

The chain links TRBV7-9 to TRBJ1-1; D perhaps matches TRBD1 (5 bases). Germline loops: CDR1 SEHNR, CDR2 FQNEAQ (reference sequence). The CDR3 is 16 amino acids. Between the trimmed V and J ends, which lost 6 bases and 4 bases, there was a span of 21 bases. Here the CDR3 DNA reads TGTGCCAGCAGTATAATGGGGGGGGTCCCTCCCACTGAAGCTTTCTTT. Its translation is CASSIMGGVPPTEAFF.

The chain employs TRBV18 and TRBJ1-3; D is ambiguous. This CDR3 spans 19 amino acids. V lost 3 bases and J lost 4, with 25 bases in between. CDR1 and CDR2 (germline): KGHSH, LQKENI. The CDR3 DNA sequence: TGTGCCAGCTCACCCCCCCGGTGGAGAGAGGGCCTCTTCGGAAACACCATATATTTT. This codes for CASSPPRWREGLFGNTIYF.

Only a few counts were recorded for this clone. The chain joins TRBV2 to TRBJ2-3, with 7 nucleotides matching TRBD2. Germline assignment: CDR1 SNHLY and CDR2 FYNNEI. The CDR3 extends over 18 amino acids. Unmatched junction bases numbered 15, after V lost 6 bases and J lost 0 bases. CDR3 in amino acids: CASSSGRAILASTDTQYF. The CDR3 DNA reads as TGTGCCAGCAGCAGTGGGAGGGCCATCTTGGCTAGCACAGATACGCAGTATTTT. Together with reference TRBV2 and TRBJ2-3, the CDR3 gives the full variable domain: EPEVTQTPSHQVTQMGQEVILRCVPISNHLYFYWYRQILGQKVEFLVSFYNNEISEKSEIFDDQFSVERPDGSNFTLKIRSTKLEDSAMYFCASSSGRAILASTDTQYFGPGTRLTVL.

This chain uses TRBV25-1 with TRBJ1-1; D not certain. CDR1 is MGHDK and CDR2 is SYGVNS in the germline V gene. The CDR3 consists of 12 residues. Trimming removed 6 bases at V and 2 bases at J, with 7 bases between. The CDR3 sequence is CASRSGNTEAFF. The CDR3 DNA reads as TGTGCCAGCAGATCGGGTAACACTGAAGCTTTCTTT.

The V and J genes are TRBV18 and TRBJ2-5, with D perhaps matching TRBD2 (5 bases). The ends were cut back, 4 bases at V and 1 base at J, with 7 bases in the middle. Per the germline V gene, CDR1 is KGHSH and CDR2 is LQKENI. The CDR3 is 13 residues long. CDR3 loop: CASSRGPQETQYF. The CDR3 DNA reads as TGTGCCAGCTCACGCGGGCCCCAAGAGACCCAGTACTTC.

For this clone: The sample contains more than one DNA sequence encoding this CDR3. The chain carries TRBV19 and TRBJ1-5, with a possible D match to TRBD1 (5 bases). The CDR3 covers 13 residues. Germline assignment: CDR1 LNHDA and CDR2 SQIVND (reference sequence). Trimming left V 3 bases short and J 6 bases short, with 9 bases between. The CDR3 region has the DNA TGTGCCAGTAGTATCGACAGTGGTCAGCCCCAGCATTTT. The encoded protein is CASSIDSGQPQHF.

This clone came up once. The chain couples TRBV12-3 or TRBV12-4 to TRBJ2-1; tentatively, D is TRBD2 (6 bases). This CDR3 comprises 11 residues. Trimming removed 5 bases at V and 12 bases at J, with 11 bases between. CDR3 amino acids: CASSHTSSQFF. DNA of the CDR3: TGTGCCAGCAGTCATACTAGCTCGCAGTTCTTC.

The chain employs TRBV5-4 and TRBJ2-1, with D possibly matching TRBD1 (5 bases). Trimming removed 0 bases from V and 5 bases from J, with 6 bases in between. This CDR3 contains 13 residues. CDR1 is SGHNT and CDR2 is YYREEE in the germline V gene (reference sequence). CDR3 DNA sequence: TGTGCCAGCAGCTTGGTACAGGACAATGAGCAGTTCTTC. It specifies CASSLVQDNEQFF.

The rearrangement links TRBV29-1 to TRBJ2-2; no firm D call. The CDR3 contains 11 residues. Germline V gene data show CDR1 as SQVTM and CDR2 as ANQGSEA. V lost 5 bases, J lost 7 bases, and 8 bases lay in between. In DNA form, the CDR3 reads TGCAGCGTTTTACTCGTCGGGGAGCTGTTTTTT. Its protein product is CSVLLVGELFF.

The chain is built from TRBV5-1 and TRBJ2-6, with TRBD1 matching 7 bases. CDR1 is SGHRS and CDR2 is YFSETQ in the germline V gene. V lost 0 bases to trimming and J lost 0 bases; unmatched junction nucleotides: 3. The CDR3 spans 17 residues. CDR3 sequence (DNA): TGCGCCAGCAGCTTGGGGGACAGTTTCTCTGGGGCCAACGTCCTGACTTTC. Translation gives CASSLGDSFSGANVLTF.

V and J are TRBV5-8 and TRBJ2-7, with 7 bases identical to TRBD1. The CDR3 is made up of 15 amino acids. Germline V gene data show CDR1 as SGHTS and CDR2 as YDEGEE. Losses at the gene ends were 4 bases for V and 0 bases for J; bases not matched to a gene: 7. The CDR3 here is CASSRRTGLSYEQYF. The CDR3 region has the DNA TGTGCCAGCAGCAGGAGGACAGGCCTCTCCTACGAGCAGTACTTC.

This clone has just one count. V and J are TRBV6-4 and TRBJ1-6, with no clear D. Germline CDR1 is MRHNA and CDR2 is SNTAGT. The CDR3 spans 13 residues. Trimming took 3 bases from V and 6 from J, leaving 6 bases between them. The CDR3: CASSEWSNSPLHF. The CDR3 coding sequence is TGTGCCAGCAGTGAATGGAGTAATTCACCCCTCCACTTT.

The chain combines TRBV2 with TRBJ1-2; tentatively, D is TRBD1 (5 bases). Trimming took 4 bases from V and 2 from J, leaving 5 bases between them. The germline CDR1 and CDR2 sequences are SNHLY and FYNNEI. The length of the CDR3 is 12 residues. In DNA, the CDR3 is TGTGCCAGCAGTGGACAGAACTATGGCTACACCTTC. This gives the protein CASSGQNYGYTF.

The chain combines TRBV27 with TRBJ2-7; TRBD1 matches 8 bases. The V gene's germline CDR1 is MNHEY and CDR2 SMNVEV (reference sequence). V shed 4 bases, J shed 3 bases, and the junction held 5 bases outside the gene matches. This CDR3 is built from 14 residues. CDR3 in amino acids: CASSSGQGFYEQYF. CDR3 nucleotide sequence: TGTGCCAGCAGTTCCGGACAGGGATTCTACGAGCAGTACTTC.